This TCR beta chain is from a study of control samples from healthy donors and cancer patients. The table came from immunoSEQ multiplex PCR; TCRdb's copy has only in-frame clones and leaves some out. Here the sample spans 150,000 or so clones, roughly nine tenths being singletons. V shed 5 bases and J 11 bases; nucleotides not matched to a gene: 6. This CDR3 contains 14 residues. Germline assignment: CDR1 SNHLY and CDR2 FYNNEI. The J gene is TRBJ1-6, the V gene TRBV2; TRBD1 matches 10 bases. Sequencing used blood. The source is a man aged 18 to 30 in good health. The CDR3 DNA reads as TGTGCCAGCAGTAGACAGGGGGCCAGGGCACCCCTCCACTTT. The encoded protein is CASSRQGARAPLHF.